Listed below are T cell receptor beta chains from one sample, sequenced in a study of technical replicates of blood from several donors. Produced via immunoSEQ multiplex PCR; TCRdb's table is partial and in-frame only. The sample shows under 70,000 clones, about 86% of them seen only once. Sequencing input: PBMCs. These receptors originate from a human donor in good health. Some clones in this sample may be carry-over from other donors' samples. CDR3s include the opening cysteine and the closing phenylalanine or tryptophan. A D gene is named only where the DNA matches it firmly. Size is omitted from some rows. Given values are once, few, many or a class for expanded clones.

TRBJ2-7,NA,TRBV7-2,NA,TGTGCCAGCAGCCGCCGGGACAACTACGAGCAGTACTTC,CASSRRDNYEQYF
TRBJ1-4,NA,TRBV2,NA,TGTGCCAGCAGGGCAGGGCTGACTAATGAAAAACTGTTTTTT,CASRAGLTNEKLFF
TRBJ1-1,NA,TRBV6-5,NA,TGTGCCAGCAGTTACGCGGAGATGAACACTGAAGCTTTCTTT,CASSYAEMNTEAFF
TRBJ1-3,NA,TRBV5-1,NA,TGCGCCAGCAGCTTGGCGGGGGCTGGAAACACCATATATTTT,CASSLAGAGNTIYF
TRBJ2-3,NA,TRBV5-1,TRBD2,TGCGCCAGCAGCTCGTTAGCGGGGGGGTCGGCAGATACGCAGTATTTT,CASSSLAGGSADTQYF
TRBJ1-6,NA,TRBV5-6,NA,TGTGCCAGCAGCTATCGACGGGGGAATTCACCCCTCCACTTT,CASSYRRGNSPLHF
TRBJ1-4,NA,TRBV30,NA,TGTGCCTGGAGTGTAGTACGGAGCGAAAAACTGTTTTTT,CAWSVVRSEKLFF
TRBJ2-7,NA,TRBV30,TRBD1,TGTGCCTGGGGGACAGGGGGTGTTGGGCAGTACTTC,CAWGTGGVGQYF
TRBJ2-7,few,TRBV4-2,NA,TGTGCCAGCAGCCAAGACGGAAGCGGGCCTCGCTCCTACGAGCAGTACTTC,CASSQDGSGPRSYEQYF
TRBJ2-1,NA,TRBV5-4,TRBD2,TGTGCCAGCAGCTTAGCGGGAGAGGTTTATGAGCAGTTCTTC,CASSLAGEVYEQFF
TRBJ2-7,NA,TRBV10-3,TRBD2,TGTGCCATCACCCAGCGGGAGAGAGGGGAGCAGTACTTC,CAITQRERGEQYF
TRBJ1-6,NA,TRBV6-5,NA,TGTGCCAGCAGCTTTACAGGGATAGGTTCACCCCTCCACTTT,CASSFTGIGSPLHF
TRBJ2-5,NA,TRBV11-2,NA,TGTGCCAGCAGTCCTAAGACAGGACAATCACAAGAGACCCAGTACTTC,CASSPKTGQSQETQYF
TRBJ1-3,NA,TRBV9,NA,TGTGCCAGCAGCGGCCGGAAGGAGGGTCGGGGGGGAAACACCATATATTTT,CASSGRKEGRGGNTIYF
TRBJ2-1,NA,TRBV7-9,NA,TGTGCCAGCAGCATGGGGAGCAATGAGCAGTTCTTC,CASSMGSNEQFF
TRBJ2-5,NA,TRBV15,NA,TGTGCCACCAGCAGAGGAGGACAGTCAGAGACCCAGTACTTC,CATSRGGQSETQYF
TRBJ2-7,NA,TRBV5-6,TRBD1,TGTGCCAGCAGCTCGGACAGGATAGTGACCTACGAGCAGTACTTC,CASSSDRIVTYEQYF
TRBJ2-1,NA,TRBV6-5,TRBD2,TGTGCCAGCAGAGAACTAGCGGGAGGGCGCAGTGAGCAGTTCTTC,CASRELAGGRSEQFF
TRBJ1-5,NA,TRBV7-9,NA,TGTGCCAGCAGCTTTTCGGGGAATCAGCCCCAGCATTTT,CASSFSGNQPQHF
TRBJ2-7,NA,TRBV14,NA,TGTGCCAGCAGCCCCCTTGGGGAGAGCTCCTACGAGCAGTACTTC,CASSPLGESSYEQYF
TRBJ2-7,NA,TRBV6-5,NA,TGTGCCAGCAGGCTTATCGTGGGCCATAACGAGCAGTACTTC,CASRLIVGHNEQYF
TRBJ2-1,NA,TRBV5-4,NA,TGTGCCAGCAGCTTGGTCACACCGAGGGAGCAGTTCTTC,CASSLVTPREQFF
TRBJ2-1,NA,TRBV15,TRBD2,TGTGCCACCAGCGGGAGGGATTACAATGAGCAGTTCTTC,CATSGRDYNEQFF
TRBJ2-1,NA,TRBV7-2,NA,TGTGCCAGCAGCTTTGACGGGGGCTCCTACAATGAGCAGTTCTTC,CASSFDGGSYNEQFF
TRBJ1-6,NA,TRBV30,NA,TGTGCCTGGACAGGGGTCTCGGATAATTCACCCCTCCACTTT,CAWTGVSDNSPLHF
TRBJ1-1,NA,TRBV7-9,TRBD1,TGTGCCAGCAGCCCCACAGGGGCCACTGAAGCTTTCTTT,CASSPTGATEAFF
TRBJ2-7,NA,TRBV5-1,TRBD2,TGCGCCAGCAGCTACGATGCGGGAGGCGCCTACGAGCAGTACTTC,CASSYDAGGAYEQYF
TRBJ2-2,NA,TRBV6-4,TRBD1,TGTGCCAGCAGTTCTAACAGGGGAGCCGGGGAGCTGTTTTTT,CASSSNRGAGELFF
TRBJ1-5,few,TRBV18,NA,TGTGCCAGCTCACCACTGCCGGACAAGGTCAATCAGCCCCAGCATTTT,CASSPLPDKVNQPQHF
TRBJ1-5,NA,TRBV2,TRBD1,TGTGCCAGCAGTGAAGGGCAGGGGGCGAATCAGCCCCAGCATTTT,CASSEGQGANQPQHF
TRBJ2-5,NA,TRBV5-6,TRBD1,TGTGCCAGCAGCTTGATGGACAGGGGGCTTCGGGAGACCCAGTACTTC,CASSLMDRGLRETQYF
TRBJ1-2,once,TRBV10-3,TRBD1,TGTGCCATCAGTGTTCGCGGGACAGAGTATGGCTACACCTTC,CAISVRGTEYGYTF
TRBJ1-1,NA,TRBV30,NA,TGTGCCTGGAGTGTTCGTAGTGAAGCTTTCTTT,CAWSVRSEAFF
TRBJ1-1,NA,TRBV7-2,NA,TGTGCCAGCAGCCCCAGCGCGGGGAACACTGAAGCTTTCTTT,CASSPSAGNTEAFF
TRBJ1-2,NA,TRBV4-3,TRBD1,TGCGCCAGCAGCCAAGGTCCAGGACAGGGGGTTGGAGGCTACACCTTC,CASSQGPGQGVGGYTF
TRBJ2-5,NA,TRBV11-2,NA,TGTGCCAGCAGTTTGGGACCGCGGGGAGAGACCCAGTACTTC,CASSLGPRGETQYF
TRBJ1-3,NA,TRBV7-9,NA,TGTGCCAGCAGCCCGACAGTCGGAAACACCATATATTTT,CASSPTVGNTIYF
TRBJ1-1,few,TRBV29-1,NA,TGCTATGGGTATGGGGGGGAAGGCACTGAAGCTTTCTTT,CYGYGGEGTEAFF
TRBJ1-2,few,TRBV7-8,TRBD1,TGTGCCAGCAGCTCATCCTGGACAGGGCACTATGGCTACACCTTC,CASSSSWTGHYGYTF
TRBJ2-3,NA,TRBV7-2,NA,TGTGCCAGCAGCTTCTCCGTCCCCCCAGATACGCAGTATTTT,CASSFSVPPDTQYF
TRBJ1-4,NA,TRBV28,TRBD1,TGTGCCAGCAGACCCGGGACAGTCAATGAAAAACTGTTTTTT,CASRPGTVNEKLFF
TRBJ1-1,NA,TRBV10-3,NA,TGTGCCACCTATGGTCAGGGGAGGGAGAACACTGAAGCTTTCTTT,CATYGQGRENTEAFF
TRBJ1-5,NA,TRBV28,NA,TGTGCCAGCAGTCGGGAATTAAGACCCAATCAGCCCCAGCATTTT,CASSRELRPNQPQHF
TRBJ1-1,NA,TRBV10-3,NA,TGTGCCATCAGTGTCGAGGGTTCCACTGAAGCTTTCTTT,CAISVEGSTEAFF
TRBJ1-4,NA,TRBV5-4,NA,TGTGCCAGCAGTTCCGGACAGCTCACTAATGAAAAACTGTTTTTT,CASSSGQLTNEKLFF
TRBJ1-1,NA,TRBV5-6,NA,TGTGCCAGCAGCCCCAGGGGGAACACTGAAGCTTTCTTT,CASSPRGNTEAFF
TRBJ2-7,NA,TRBV10-3,NA,TGTGCCATCAGGCAGGCTGTATCGTACGAGCAGTACTTC,CAIRQAVSYEQYF